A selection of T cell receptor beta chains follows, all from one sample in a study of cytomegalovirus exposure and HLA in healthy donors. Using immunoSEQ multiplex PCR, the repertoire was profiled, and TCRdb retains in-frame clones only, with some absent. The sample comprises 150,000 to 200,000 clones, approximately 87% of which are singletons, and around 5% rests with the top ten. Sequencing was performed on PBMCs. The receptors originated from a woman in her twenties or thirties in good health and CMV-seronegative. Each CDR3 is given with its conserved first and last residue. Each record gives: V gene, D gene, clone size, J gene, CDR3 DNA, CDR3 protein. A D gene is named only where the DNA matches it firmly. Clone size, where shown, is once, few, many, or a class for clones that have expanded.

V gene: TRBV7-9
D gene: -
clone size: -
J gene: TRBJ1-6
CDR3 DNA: TGTGCCACTATAGACCATCATTCACCCCTCCACTTT
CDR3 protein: CATIDHHSPLHF

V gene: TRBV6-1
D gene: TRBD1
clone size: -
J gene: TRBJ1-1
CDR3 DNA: TGTGCCAGCAGTGATCGCAGGGGGCAACGCACTGAAGCTTTCTTT
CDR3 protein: CASSDRRGQRTEAFF

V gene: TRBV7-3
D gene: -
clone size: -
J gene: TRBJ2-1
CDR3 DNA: TGTGCCAGCAGCTTAACGGCGACAGTAAACAATGAGCAGTTCTTC
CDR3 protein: CASSLTATVNNEQFF

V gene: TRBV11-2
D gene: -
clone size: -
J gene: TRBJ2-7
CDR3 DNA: TGTGCCAGCAGTTCCCGACTGGGGCCTGAAGAGCAGTACTTC
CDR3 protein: CASSSRLGPEEQYF

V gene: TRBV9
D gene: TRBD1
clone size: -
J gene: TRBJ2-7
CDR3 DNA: TGTGCCAGCAGCGTACAGGGGGCCTACGAGCAGTACTTC
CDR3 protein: CASSVQGAYEQYF

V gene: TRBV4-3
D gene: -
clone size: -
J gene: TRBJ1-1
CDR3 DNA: TGCGCCAGCAGCCAAGATTCCCGCAATTTTAACACTGAAGCTTTCTTT
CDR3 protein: CASSQDSRNFNTEAFF

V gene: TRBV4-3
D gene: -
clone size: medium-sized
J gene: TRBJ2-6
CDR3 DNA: TGCGCCAGCAGCCAAGATGGGGGTGCTGGGGCCAACGTCCTGACTTTC
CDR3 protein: CASSQDGGAGANVLTF

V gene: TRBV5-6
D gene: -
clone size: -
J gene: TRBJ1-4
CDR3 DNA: TGTGCCAGCTCGCAACGGACAGACGGGGATGAAAAACTGTTTTTT
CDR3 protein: CASSQRTDGDEKLFF

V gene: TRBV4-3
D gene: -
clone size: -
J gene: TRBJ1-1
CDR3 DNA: TGCGCCAGCAGCCAAAAGACGGGAGTATCGAACACTGAAGCTTTCTTT
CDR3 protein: CASSQKTGVSNTEAFF

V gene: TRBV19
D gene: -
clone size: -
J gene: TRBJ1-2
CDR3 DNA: TGTGCCAGTAGTGGTCGGGGGCGAGACTATGGCTACACCTTC
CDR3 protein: CASSGRGRDYGYTF

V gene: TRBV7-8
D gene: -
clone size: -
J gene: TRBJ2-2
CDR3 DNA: TGTGCCAGCAGCTTAGGTTTTGTCAGGAGGAACACCGGGGAGCTGTTTTTT
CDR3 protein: CASSLGFVRRNTGELFF

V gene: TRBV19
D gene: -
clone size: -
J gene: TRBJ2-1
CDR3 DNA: TGTGCCAGTAGTCCAAGGACCGCGAATGAGCAGTTCTTC
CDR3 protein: CASSPRTANEQFF

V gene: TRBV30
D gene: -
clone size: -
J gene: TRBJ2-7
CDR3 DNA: TGTGCCTGGAGTGCTGGCAGCTACGAGCAGTACTTC
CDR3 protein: CAWSAGSYEQYF

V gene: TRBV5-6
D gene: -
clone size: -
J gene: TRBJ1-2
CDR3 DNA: TGTGCCAGCAGCCTCGGGGCTAACTATGGCTACACCTTC
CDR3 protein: CASSLGANYGYTF

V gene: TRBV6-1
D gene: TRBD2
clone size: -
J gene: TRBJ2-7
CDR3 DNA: TGTGCCCCAAGAGAAGGACTAGCGGGGTCCTACGAGCAGTACTTC
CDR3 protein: CAPREGLAGSYEQYF

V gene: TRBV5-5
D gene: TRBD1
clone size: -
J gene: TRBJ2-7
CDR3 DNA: TGTGCCAGCAGCCCCAGGCCCGGGACAGCCTCCTACGAGCAGTACTTC
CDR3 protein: CASSPRPGTASYEQYF

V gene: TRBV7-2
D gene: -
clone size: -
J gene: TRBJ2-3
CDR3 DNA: TGTGCCAGCAGCTCCCCCGGTTATGGGTTGGCGGGCAGCACAGATACGCAGTATTTT
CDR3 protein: CASSSPGYGLAGSTDTQYF

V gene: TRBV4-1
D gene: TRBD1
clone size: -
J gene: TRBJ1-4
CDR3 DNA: TGCGCCAGCAGCCAGTCCGGGACAGGGGGCGATGATGAAAAACTGTTTTTT
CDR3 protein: CASSQSGTGGDDEKLFF

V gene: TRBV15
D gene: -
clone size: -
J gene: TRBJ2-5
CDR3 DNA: TGTGCCACCAGCAGTACATCTAGCATAGAGACCCAGTACTTC
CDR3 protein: CATSSTSSIETQYF

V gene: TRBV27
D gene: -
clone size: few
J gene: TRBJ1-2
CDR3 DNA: TGTGCCAGCAACCGGACGCAGTGGGGGGCAGGGTATGGCTACACCTTC
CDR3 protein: CASNRTQWGAGYGYTF

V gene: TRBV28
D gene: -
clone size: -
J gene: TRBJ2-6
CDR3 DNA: TGTGCCAGCAGTCCCCGGGCCCCCAACGTCCTGACTTTC
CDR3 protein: CASSPRAPNVLTF

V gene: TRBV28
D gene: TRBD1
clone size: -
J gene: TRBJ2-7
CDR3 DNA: TGTGCCAGCAGTTTAGCGGACAGGGGGCTCGAGCAGTACTTC
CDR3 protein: CASSLADRGLEQYF

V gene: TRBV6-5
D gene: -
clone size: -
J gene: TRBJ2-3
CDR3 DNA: TGTGCCAGCAGTGGGCGGGGCAGCACAGATACGCAGTATTTT
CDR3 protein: CASSGRGSTDTQYF

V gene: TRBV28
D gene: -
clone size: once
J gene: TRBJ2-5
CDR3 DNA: TGTGCCAGCAGTTTAAATCCCGAGGAGACCCAGTACTTC
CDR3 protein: CASSLNPEETQYF

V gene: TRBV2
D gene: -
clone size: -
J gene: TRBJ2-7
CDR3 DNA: TGTGCCAGCAATTTAAGGCTAGCGTACGAGCAGTACTTC
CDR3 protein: CASNLRLAYEQYF

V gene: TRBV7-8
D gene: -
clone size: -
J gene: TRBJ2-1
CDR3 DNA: TGTGCCAGCAGCTTAAAGGCGGGGTACTACAATGAGCAGTTCTTC
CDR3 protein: CASSLKAGYYNEQFF

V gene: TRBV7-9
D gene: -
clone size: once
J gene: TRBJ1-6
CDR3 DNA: TGTGCCAGCAGCTCTAACGGCGTCGGGTCACCCCTCCACTTT
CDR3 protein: CASSSNGVGSPLHF

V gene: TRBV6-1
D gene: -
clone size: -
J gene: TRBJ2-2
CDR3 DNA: TGTGCCAGCAGTGACGGGAGGGGGACAGGTCCCTTTGGGGAGCTGTTTTTT
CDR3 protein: CASSDGRGTGPFGELFF

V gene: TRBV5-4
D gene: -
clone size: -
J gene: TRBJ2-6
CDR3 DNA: TGTGCCAGCAGCGATATGACAGAAAGACTCTCTGGGGCCAACGTCCTGACTTTC
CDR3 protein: CASSDMTERLSGANVLTF

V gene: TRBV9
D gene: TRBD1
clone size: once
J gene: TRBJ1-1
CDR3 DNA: TGTGCCAGCAGCGTAGAAGGGACAGGGAAAACTGAAGCTTTCTTT
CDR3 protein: CASSVEGTGKTEAFF

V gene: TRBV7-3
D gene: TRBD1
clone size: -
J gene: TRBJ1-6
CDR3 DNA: TGTGCCAGCAGCTCCGGGACAGATAATTCACCCCTCCACTTT
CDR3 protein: CASSSGTDNSPLHF

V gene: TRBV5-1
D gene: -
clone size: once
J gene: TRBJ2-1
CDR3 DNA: TGCGCCAGCAGCTTGATAACGGGACCGAGCTCCTACAATGAGCAGTTCTTC
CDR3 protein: CASSLITGPSSYNEQFF